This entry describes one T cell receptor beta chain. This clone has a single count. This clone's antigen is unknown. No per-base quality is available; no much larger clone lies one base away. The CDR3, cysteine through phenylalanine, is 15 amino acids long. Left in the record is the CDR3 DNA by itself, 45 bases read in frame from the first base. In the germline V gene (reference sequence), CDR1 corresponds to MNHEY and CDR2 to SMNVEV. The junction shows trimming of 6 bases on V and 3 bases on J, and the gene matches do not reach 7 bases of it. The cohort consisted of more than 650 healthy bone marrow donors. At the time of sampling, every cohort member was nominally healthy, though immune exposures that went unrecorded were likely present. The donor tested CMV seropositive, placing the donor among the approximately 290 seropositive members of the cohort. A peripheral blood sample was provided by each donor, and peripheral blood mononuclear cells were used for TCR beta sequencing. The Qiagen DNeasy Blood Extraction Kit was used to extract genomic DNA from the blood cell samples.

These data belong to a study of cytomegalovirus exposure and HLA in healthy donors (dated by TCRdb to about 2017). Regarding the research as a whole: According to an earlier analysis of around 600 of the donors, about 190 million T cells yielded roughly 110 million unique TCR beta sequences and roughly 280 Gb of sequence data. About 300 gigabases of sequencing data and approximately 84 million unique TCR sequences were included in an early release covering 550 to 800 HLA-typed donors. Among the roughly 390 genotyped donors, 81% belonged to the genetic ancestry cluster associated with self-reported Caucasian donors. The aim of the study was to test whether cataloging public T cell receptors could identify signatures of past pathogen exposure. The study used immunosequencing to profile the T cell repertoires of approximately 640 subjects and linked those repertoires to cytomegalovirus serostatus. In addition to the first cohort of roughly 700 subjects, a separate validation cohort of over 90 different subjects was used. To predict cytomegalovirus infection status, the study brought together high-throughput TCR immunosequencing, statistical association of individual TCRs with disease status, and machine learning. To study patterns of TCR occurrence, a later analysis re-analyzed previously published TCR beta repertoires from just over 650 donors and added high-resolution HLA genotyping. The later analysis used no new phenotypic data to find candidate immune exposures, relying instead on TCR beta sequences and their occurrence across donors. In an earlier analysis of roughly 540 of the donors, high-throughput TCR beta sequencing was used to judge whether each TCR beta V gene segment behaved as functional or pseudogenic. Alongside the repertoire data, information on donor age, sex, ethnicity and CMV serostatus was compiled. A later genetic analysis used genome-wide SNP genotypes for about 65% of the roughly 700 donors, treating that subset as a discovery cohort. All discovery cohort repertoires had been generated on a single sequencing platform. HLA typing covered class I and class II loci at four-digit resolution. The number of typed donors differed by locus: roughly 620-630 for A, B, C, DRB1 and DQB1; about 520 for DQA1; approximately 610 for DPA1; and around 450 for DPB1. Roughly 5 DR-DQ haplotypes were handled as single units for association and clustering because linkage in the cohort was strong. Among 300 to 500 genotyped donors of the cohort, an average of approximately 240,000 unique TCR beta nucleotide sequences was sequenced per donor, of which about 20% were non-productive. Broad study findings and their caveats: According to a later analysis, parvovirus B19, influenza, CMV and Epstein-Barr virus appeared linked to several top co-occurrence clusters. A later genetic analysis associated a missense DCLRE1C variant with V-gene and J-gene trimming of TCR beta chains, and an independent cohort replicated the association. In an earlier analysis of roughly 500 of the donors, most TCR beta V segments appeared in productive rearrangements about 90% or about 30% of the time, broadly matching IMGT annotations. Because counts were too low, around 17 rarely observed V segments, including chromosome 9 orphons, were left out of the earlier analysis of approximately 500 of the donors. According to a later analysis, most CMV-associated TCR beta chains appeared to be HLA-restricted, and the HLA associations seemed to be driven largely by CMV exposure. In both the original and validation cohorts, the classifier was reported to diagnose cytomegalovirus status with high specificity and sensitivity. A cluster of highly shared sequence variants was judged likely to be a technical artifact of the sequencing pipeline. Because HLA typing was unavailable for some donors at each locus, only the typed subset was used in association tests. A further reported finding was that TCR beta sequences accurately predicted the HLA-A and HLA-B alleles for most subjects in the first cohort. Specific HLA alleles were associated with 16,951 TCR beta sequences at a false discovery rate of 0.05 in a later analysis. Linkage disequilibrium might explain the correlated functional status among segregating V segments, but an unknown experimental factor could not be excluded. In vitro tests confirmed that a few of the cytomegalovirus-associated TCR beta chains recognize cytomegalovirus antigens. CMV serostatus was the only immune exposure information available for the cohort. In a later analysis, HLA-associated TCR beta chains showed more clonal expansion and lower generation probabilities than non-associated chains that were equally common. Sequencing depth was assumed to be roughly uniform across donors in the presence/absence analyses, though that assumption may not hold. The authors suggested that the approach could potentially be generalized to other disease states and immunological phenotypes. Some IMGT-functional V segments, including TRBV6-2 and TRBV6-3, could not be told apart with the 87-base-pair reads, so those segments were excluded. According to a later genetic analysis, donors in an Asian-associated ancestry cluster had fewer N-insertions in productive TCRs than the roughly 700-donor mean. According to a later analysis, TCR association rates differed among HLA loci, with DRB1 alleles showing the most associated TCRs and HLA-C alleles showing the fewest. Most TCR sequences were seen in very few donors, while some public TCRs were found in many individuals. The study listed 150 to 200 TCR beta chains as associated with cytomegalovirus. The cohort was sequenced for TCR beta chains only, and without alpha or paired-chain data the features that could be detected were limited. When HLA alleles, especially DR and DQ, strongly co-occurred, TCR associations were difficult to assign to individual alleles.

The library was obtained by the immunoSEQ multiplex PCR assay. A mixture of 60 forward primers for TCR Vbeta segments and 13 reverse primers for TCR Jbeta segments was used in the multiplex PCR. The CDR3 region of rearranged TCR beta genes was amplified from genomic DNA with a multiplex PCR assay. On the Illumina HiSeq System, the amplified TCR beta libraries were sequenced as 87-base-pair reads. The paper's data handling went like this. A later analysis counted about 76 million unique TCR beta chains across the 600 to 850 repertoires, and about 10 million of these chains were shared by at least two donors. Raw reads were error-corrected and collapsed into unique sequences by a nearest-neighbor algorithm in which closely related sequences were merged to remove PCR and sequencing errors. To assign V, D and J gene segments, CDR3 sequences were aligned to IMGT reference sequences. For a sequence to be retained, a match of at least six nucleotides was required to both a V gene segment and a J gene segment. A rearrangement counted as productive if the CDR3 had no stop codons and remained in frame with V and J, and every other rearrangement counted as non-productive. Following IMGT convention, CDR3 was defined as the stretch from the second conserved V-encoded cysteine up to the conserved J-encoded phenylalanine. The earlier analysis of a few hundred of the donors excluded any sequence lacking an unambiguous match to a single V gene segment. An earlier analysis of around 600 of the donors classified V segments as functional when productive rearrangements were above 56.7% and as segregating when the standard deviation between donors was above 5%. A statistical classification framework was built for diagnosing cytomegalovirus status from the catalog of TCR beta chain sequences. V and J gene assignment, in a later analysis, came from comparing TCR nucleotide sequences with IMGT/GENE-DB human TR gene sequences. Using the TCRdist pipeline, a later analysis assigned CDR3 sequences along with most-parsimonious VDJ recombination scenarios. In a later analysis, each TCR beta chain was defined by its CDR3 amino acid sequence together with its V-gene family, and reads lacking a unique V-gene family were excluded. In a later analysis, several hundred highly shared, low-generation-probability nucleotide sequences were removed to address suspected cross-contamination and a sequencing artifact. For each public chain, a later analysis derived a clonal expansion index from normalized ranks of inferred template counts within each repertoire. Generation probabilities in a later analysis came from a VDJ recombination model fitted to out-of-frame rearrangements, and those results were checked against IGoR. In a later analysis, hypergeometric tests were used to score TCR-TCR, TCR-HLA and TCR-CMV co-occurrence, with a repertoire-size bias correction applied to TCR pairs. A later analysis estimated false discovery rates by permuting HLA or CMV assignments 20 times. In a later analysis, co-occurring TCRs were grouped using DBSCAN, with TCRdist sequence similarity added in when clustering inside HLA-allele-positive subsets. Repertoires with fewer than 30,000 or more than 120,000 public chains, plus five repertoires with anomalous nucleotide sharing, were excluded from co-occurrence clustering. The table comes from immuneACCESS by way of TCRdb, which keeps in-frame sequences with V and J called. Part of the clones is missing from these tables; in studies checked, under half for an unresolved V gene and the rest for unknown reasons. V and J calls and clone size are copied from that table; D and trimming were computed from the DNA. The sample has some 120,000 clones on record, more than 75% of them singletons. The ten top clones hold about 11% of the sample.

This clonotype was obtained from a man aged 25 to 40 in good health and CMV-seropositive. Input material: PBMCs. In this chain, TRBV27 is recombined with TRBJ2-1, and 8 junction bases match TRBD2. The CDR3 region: CASSFSGNFYNEQFF. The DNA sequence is TGTGCCAGCAGCTTTAGCGGGAATTTCTACAATGAGCAGTTCTTC.